The source of this TCR beta chain is a study of cytomegalovirus exposure and HLA in healthy donors. Background on the study: A subsequent analysis stated that the approximately 120 validation repertoires were run on the same platform as the 650 to 850 first-cohort repertoires. Broader study findings: Most TCR sequences were seen very rarely across donors, but some public TCRs occurred in many. Cytomegalovirus-associated TCR beta chains were listed, numbering 150 to 200.

Sequencing used immunoSEQ multiplex PCR; TCRdb keeps in-frame clones, though not all of them. The sample shows around 300,000 clones, 75% to 90% of them seen only once. The germline gives CDR1 KGHSH, CDR2 LQKENI. The CDR3 extends over 13 amino acids. Trimming took 5 bases from V and 8 from J; bases not matched to a gene: 7. Remarks on this clone: The antigen is unknown.

This TCR was sampled from a woman in her twenties or thirties in good health and CMV-seropositive. The material sequenced was PBMCs. J is TRBJ1-2 and V is TRBV18; 8 bases fit TRBD1. CDR3 amino acids: CASSSDRGGGYTF. The DNA for the CDR3 is TGTGCCAGCTCAAGCGACAGGGGTGGAGGCTACACCTTC.